The clone carrying this T cell receptor (beta chain) was counted only a few times. The antigen is undetermined. The CDR3 spans 16 residues. Trimming took 4 bases from V and 9 from J; bases not matched to a gene: 11. Germline loops: CDR1 SGHTA, CDR2 FQGNSA. The entry originates in a study of T-cell memory formation after mild COVID-19. The overall study: TCR clusters largely stayed donor specific.

Broader study findings: CD4+ bias marked clones expanding day 15 to 37, unlike balanced contracting clones.

Constant-segment primers were used for 5'RACE, and the resulting TCR alpha and TCR beta cDNA libraries carried sample barcodes and UMIs. One entry per CDR3 protein, called by TCRdb with MiXCR from the 5' RACE reads. The table lists fewer than 300,000 distinct CDR3 sequences, roughly 18% of them singletons. The material sequenced was PBMCs or a T cell subset sorted from them (not recorded which). The chain links TRBV7-2 to TRBJ1-6; TRBD1 agrees at 8 bases. This sequence originates from a young man who had mild COVID-19 (a few samples of this study predate the infection). Cell type and time point are not known. This chain's CDR3 is CASSSNSDRVSSPLHF. The CDR3 DNA reads as TGTGCCAGCAGCTCTAACTCGGACAGGGTGTCTTCACCCCTCCACTTT.